These T cell receptor beta chains were read from a single sample in a study of control samples from healthy donors and cancer patients. Libraries were prepared by immunoSEQ multiplex PCR; TCRdb keeps only in-frame clonotypes and omits some of them. The sample carries around 140,000 clones, 85% to 95% recorded once. Source material: blood. The receptors were sampled from a man aged 35 to 55 in good health. Both conserved end residues are part of each CDR3. Fields, in order: D gene, V gene, clone size, J gene, CDR3 DNA, CDR3 protein. A D gene is named only where the DNA matches it firmly. Rows give clone size only sometimes, using once, few, many, or a class for an expanded clone.

>NA|TRBV29-1|NA|TRBJ1-2
TGCAGCGTTGGAATTTATGGCTACACCTTC
CSVGIYGYTF
>TRBD2|TRBV30|NA|TRBJ2-7
TGTGCCTGGAACAGAGTTGGACTAGCGCTACCCAGCTCCTACGAGCAGTACTTC
CAWNRVGLALPSSYEQYF
>NA|TRBV12-3/TRBV12-4|NA|TRBJ2-7
TGTGCCAGCAGTTTAGCAGGGCGCAACGAGCAGTACTTC
CASSLAGRNEQYF
>TRBD1|TRBV6-5|NA|TRBJ1-1
TGTGCCAGCAGTAGGGACAGAAAGAACACTGAAGCTTTCTTT
CASSRDRKNTEAFF
>TRBD2|TRBV11-2|NA|TRBJ2-5
TGTGCCAGCAGTCTGACTAGCGGAACAGGGAAAGAGACCCAGTACTTC
CASSLTSGTGKETQYF
>TRBD1|TRBV7-2|NA|TRBJ2-5
TGTGCCAGCAGCTTAGTCCGCACAGGGGAAGAGACCCAGTACTTC
CASSLVRTGEETQYF
>TRBD1|TRBV2|NA|TRBJ1-3
TGTGCCAGCAGTGATTATACAGGGGCTGGTAACACCATATATTTT
CASSDYTGAGNTIYF
>TRBD1|TRBV2|NA|TRBJ2-1
TGTGCCAGCACCGCCGGGACAGTTTCCTACAATGAGCAGTTCTTC
CASTAGTVSYNEQFF
>TRBD1|TRBV7-8|NA|TRBJ1-1
TGTGCCAGCAGCACGCGGACAGGGGAAAGAGCTTTCTTT
CASSTRTGERAFF
>NA|TRBV29-1|NA|TRBJ2-7
TGCAGCGTGTTAACCGGGACGCATTCTCTCGAGCAGTACTTC
CSVLTGTHSLEQYF
>TRBD1|TRBV13|NA|TRBJ2-5
TGTGCCAGCAGCGGACGGACAGGGAACGACCAAGAGACCCAGTACTTC
CASSGRTGNDQETQYF
>NA|TRBV5-1|NA|TRBJ1-1
TGCGCCAGCAGCTGGGGTGGGGTGAACACTGAAGCTTTCTTT
CASSWGGVNTEAFF
>NA|TRBV27|NA|TRBJ1-2
TGTGCCAGCAGTTTATCGCGAGGGATCGATGGCTACACCTTC
CASSLSRGIDGYTF
>NA|TRBV24-1|NA|TRBJ1-2
TGTGCCACCAGTGATTACTATGGCTACACCTTC
CATSDYYGYTF
>NA|TRBV6-5|NA|TRBJ2-5
TGTGCCAGCAGTTTGGACGCCGAAGAGACCCAGTACTTC
CASSLDAEETQYF
>NA|TRBV27|once|TRBJ1-6
TGTGCCAGCACTCCCCGGCAGAATTCACCCCTCCACTTT
CASTPRQNSPLHF
>NA|TRBV29-1|NA|TRBJ2-7
TGCAGCGTTGGGGGGAGCATCTACGAGCAGTACTTC
CSVGGSIYEQYF
>NA|TRBV2|NA|TRBJ1-6
TGTGCCAGCAGTGTCGCCGGGGATTCACCCCTCCACTTT
CASSVAGDSPLHF
>NA|TRBV13|NA|TRBJ2-1
TGTGCCAGCAGTTCGGGGCGGGCGTACAATGAGCAGTTCTTC
CASSSGRAYNEQFF
>TRBD1|TRBV5-1|once|TRBJ1-1
TGCGCCAGCAGCGAGAACGCCGGGACAGGGAACACTGAAGCTTTCTTT
CASSENAGTGNTEAFF
>NA|TRBV27|NA|TRBJ2-7
TGTGCCAGCAGTCCCCGCGGGGCGCAGAGCCACGAGCAGTACTTC
CASSPRGAQSHEQYF
>NA|TRBV27|NA|TRBJ2-1
TGTGCCAGCAGTCGAGACCTAGACTCCTACAATGAGCAGTTCTTC
CASSRDLDSYNEQFF
>TRBD1|TRBV9|NA|TRBJ2-2
TGTGCCAGCAGCGTAGCCCGGGACAGGGCGAACACCGGGGAGCTGTTTTTT
CASSVARDRANTGELFF
>NA|TRBV7-9|NA|TRBJ2-2
TGTGCCAGCAGCGAACAGTACACCGGGGAGCTGTTTTTT
CASSEQYTGELFF
>NA|TRBV5-5|NA|TRBJ2-1
TGTGCCAGCAGCCATAGCCGGAAAAATGAGCAGTTCTTC
CASSHSRKNEQFF
>NA|TRBV10-3|NA|TRBJ2-1
TGTGCCATCAGTGAGTCGTTGGGGAAAAACAATGAGCAGTTCTTC
CAISESLGKNNEQFF
>TRBD1|TRBV24-1|NA|TRBJ1-2
TGTGCCACCAGTCCCGGGACAGAAAGGATCTATGGCTACACCTTC
CATSPGTERIYGYTF
>NA|TRBV12-3/TRBV12-4|NA|TRBJ1-4
TGTGCCAGCAGTTTTACAGACAGGGAAAAACTGTTTTTT
CASSFTDREKLFF
>NA|TRBV6-4|once|TRBJ2-1
TGTGCCAGCAGTCGGGGTGCCCCTTCCTACAATGAGCAGTTCTTC
CASSRGAPSYNEQFF
>TRBD1|TRBV5-8|NA|TRBJ2-1
TGTGCCAGCAGCAAGGGGGCTTTAGTCACCTACAATGAGCAGTTCTTC
CASSKGALVTYNEQFF
>TRBD1|TRBV14|NA|TRBJ1-1
TGTGCCAGCAGCCGCCGGGACAGGGCTAGCACTGAAGCTTTCTTT
CASSRRDRASTEAFF
>TRBD2|TRBV6-5|NA|TRBJ2-7
TGTGCCAGCAGCCCGACTAGCGCCTCCTACGAGCAGTACTTC
CASSPTSASYEQYF
>TRBD1|TRBV4-3|NA|TRBJ1-5
TGCGCCAGCAGCAAATCCAGGGGGGAGCCCCAGCATTTT
CASSKSRGEPQHF
>NA|TRBV13|NA|TRBJ2-7
TGTGCCAGCAGCCTACCCCCCCACGCCGAGCAGTACTTC
CASSLPPHAEQYF
>NA|TRBV6-1|NA|TRBJ1-2
TGTGCCAGCAGTGAAGTCCCAGCTCGCCCCTTTGAATATGGCTACACCTTC
CASSEVPARPFEYGYTF
>NA|TRBV10-3|NA|TRBJ2-7
TGTGCCATCAGTGAGTCGGAGGAATTCTACGAGCAGTACTTC
CAISESEEFYEQYF
>TRBD1|TRBV15|NA|TRBJ2-1
TGTGCCACCAGCTGGGGACAGGGCAATGAGCAGTTCTTC
CATSWGQGNEQFF
>NA|TRBV6-5|once|TRBJ1-3
TGTGCCAGCAACGTTATGACAGCTGGAAACACCATATATTTT
CASNVMTAGNTIYF
>TRBD1|TRBV20-1|NA|TRBJ2-7
TGCAGTGCAGGACAGGTCTACGAGCAGTACTTC
CSAGQVYEQYF
>NA|TRBV14|NA|TRBJ1-1
TGTGCCAGCAGCCAATCAGGAACGAACACTGAAGCTTTCTTT
CASSQSGTNTEAFF
>NA|TRBV6-6|NA|TRBJ1-2
TGTGCCAGCAGTATCGGAGGAGGCTACACCTTC
CASSIGGGYTF
>NA|TRBV4-3|NA|TRBJ2-3
TGCGCCAGCAGTGGTGTCGATACGCAGTATTTT
CASSGVDTQYF
>NA|TRBV25-1|NA|TRBJ1-1
TGTGCCAGCAGTTATAAGGGGGTGACTGAAGCTTTCTTT
CASSYKGVTEAFF
>NA|TRBV4-1|NA|TRBJ1-5
TGCGCCAGCAGCCAACGGGATGAAAGCAATCAGCCCCAGCATTTT
CASSQRDESNQPQHF
>NA|TRBV28|NA|TRBJ1-1
TGTGCCAGCAGTCCCGGGACCTTGAACACTGAAGCTTTCTTT
CASSPGTLNTEAFF
>NA|TRBV25-1|NA|TRBJ2-5
TGTGCCAGCAGGCCCCCGGGGATAGAGACCCAGTACTTC
CASRPPGIETQYF
>TRBD2|TRBV27|NA|TRBJ2-5
TGTGCCAGCACCGGGACTAGAATCGGGGGCCAAGAGACCCAGTACTTC
CASTGTRIGGQETQYF
>NA|TRBV30|NA|TRBJ1-1
TGTGCCTGGGGGCAGGGCGTTGAAGCTTTCTTT
CAWGQGVEAFF